This T cell receptor (beta chain) was documented in a study of T cell changes during pregnancy in multiple sclerosis. In germline, CDR1 is ENHRY, CDR2 SYGVKD. The CDR3 runs 14 residues. The germline V and J ends were trimmed by 3 bases and 8 bases, with 13 bases remaining between them. Some clones are missing from TCRdb's copy, which holds only in-frame ones; the method was immunoSEQ multiplex PCR. The profile shows fewer than 85,000 clones, almost 95% of them singletons. Sample: peripheral blood, taken before pregnancy. The chain uses TRBV10-3 and TRBJ1-4; D might be TRBD1 (5 bases). The TCR originated in a female donor with multiple sclerosis, enrolled in a pregnancy study. CDR3 sequence: CAISEGTSAEKLFF. The CDR3 DNA reads as TGTGCCATCAGTGAAGGGACTTCGGCGGAAAAACTGTTTTTT.